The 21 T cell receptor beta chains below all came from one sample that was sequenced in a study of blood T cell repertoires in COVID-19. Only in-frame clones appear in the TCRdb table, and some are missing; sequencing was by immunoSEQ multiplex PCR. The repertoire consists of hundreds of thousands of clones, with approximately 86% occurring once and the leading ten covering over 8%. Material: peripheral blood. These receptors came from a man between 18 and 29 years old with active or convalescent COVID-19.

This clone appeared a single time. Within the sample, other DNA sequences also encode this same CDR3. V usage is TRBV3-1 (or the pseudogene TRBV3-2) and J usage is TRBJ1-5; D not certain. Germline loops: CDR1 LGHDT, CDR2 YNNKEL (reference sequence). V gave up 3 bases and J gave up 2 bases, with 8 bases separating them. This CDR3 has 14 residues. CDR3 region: CASSHSGGNQPQHF. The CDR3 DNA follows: TGTGCCAGCAGCCATTCGGGTGGCAATCAGCCCCAGCATTTT.

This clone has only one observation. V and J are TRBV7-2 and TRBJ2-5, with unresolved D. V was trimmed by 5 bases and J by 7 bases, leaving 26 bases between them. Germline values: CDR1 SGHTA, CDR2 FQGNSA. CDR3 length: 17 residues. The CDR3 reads CASSPPLGYPPVGTQYF. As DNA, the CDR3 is TGTGCCAGCAGCCCCCCTCTGGGCTACCCCCCAGTCGGGACCCAGTACTTC.

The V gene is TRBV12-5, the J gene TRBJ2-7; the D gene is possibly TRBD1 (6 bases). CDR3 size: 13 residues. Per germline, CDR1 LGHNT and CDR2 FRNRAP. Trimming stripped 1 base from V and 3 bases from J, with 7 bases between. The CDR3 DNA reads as TGTGCTAGTGGTTTGGGAGGGGGCTACGAGCAGTACTTC. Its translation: CASGLGGGYEQYF.

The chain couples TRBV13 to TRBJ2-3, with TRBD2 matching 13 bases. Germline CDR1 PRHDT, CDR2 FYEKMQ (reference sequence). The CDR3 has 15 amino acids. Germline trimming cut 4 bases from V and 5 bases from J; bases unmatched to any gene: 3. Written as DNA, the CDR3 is TGTGCCAGCAGCTCGGGACTAGCGGGGATAGATACGCAGTATTTT. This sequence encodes CASSSGLAGIDTQYF. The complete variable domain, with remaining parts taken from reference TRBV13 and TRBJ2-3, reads AAGVIQSPRHLIKEKRETATLKCYPIPRHDTVYWYQQGPGQDPQFLISFYEKMQSDKGSIPDRFSAQQFSDYHSELNMSSLELGDSALYFCASSSGLAGIDTQYFGPGTRLTVL.

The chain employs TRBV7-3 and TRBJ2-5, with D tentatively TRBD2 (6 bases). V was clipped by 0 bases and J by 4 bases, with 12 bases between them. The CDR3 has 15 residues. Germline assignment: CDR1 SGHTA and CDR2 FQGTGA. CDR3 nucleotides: TGTGCCAGCAGCTTAACGGGACTGGAACGAGAGACCCAGTACTTC. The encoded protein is CASSLTGLERETQYF.

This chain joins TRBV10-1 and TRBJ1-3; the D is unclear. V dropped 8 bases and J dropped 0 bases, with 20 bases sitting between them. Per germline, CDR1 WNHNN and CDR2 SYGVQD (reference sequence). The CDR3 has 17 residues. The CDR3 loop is CASPAHLQSCSGNTIYF. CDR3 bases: TGCGCCAGCCCGGCCCATTTACAGTCCTGCTCTGGAAACACCATATATTTT.

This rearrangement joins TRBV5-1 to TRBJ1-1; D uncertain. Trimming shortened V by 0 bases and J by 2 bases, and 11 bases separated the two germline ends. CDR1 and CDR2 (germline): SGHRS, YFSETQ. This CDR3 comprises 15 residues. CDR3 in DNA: TGCGCCAGCAGCTTGGGATTGGAGATTAACACTGAAGCTTTCTTT. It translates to CASSLGLEINTEAFF.

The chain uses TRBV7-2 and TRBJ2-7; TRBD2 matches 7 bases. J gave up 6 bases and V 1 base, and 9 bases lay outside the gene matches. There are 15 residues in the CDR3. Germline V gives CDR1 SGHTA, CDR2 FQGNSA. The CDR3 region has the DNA TGTGCCAGCAGCTTAGGGTGGCGGGGGTCCACCGAGCAGTACTTC. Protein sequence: CASSLGWRGSTEQYF.

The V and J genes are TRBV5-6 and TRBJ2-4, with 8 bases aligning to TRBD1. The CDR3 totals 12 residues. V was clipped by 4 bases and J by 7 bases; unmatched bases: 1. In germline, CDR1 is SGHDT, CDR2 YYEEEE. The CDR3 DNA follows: TGTGCCAGCAGCGGGACAGGTAACATTCAGTACTTC. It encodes CASSGTGNIQYF.

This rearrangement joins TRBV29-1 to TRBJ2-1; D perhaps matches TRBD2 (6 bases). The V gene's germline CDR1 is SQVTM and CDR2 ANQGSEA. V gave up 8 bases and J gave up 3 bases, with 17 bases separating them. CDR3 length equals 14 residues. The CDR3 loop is CSYKTGTHYNEQFF. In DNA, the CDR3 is TGCAGCTATAAGACCGGGACTCACTACAATGAGCAGTTCTTC.

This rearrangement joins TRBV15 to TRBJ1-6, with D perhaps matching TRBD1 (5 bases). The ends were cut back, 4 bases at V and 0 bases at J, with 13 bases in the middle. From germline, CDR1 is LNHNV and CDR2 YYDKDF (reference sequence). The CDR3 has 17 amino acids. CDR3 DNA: TGTGCCACCAGCATCGGGACTGATATCTCCTATAATTCACCCCTCCACTTT. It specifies CATSIGTDISYNSPLHF.

CDR3 nucleotides: TGTGCCACCAGCAGAGGAGGGAACAATCAGCCCCAGCATTTT. This sequence encodes CATSRGGNNQPQHF. The chain links TRBV15 to TRBJ1-5; no clear D gene. Per germline, CDR1 LNHNV and CDR2 YYDKDF (reference sequence). The CDR3 totals 14 residues. The ends were cut back, 1 base at V and 3 bases at J, with 7 bases in the middle.

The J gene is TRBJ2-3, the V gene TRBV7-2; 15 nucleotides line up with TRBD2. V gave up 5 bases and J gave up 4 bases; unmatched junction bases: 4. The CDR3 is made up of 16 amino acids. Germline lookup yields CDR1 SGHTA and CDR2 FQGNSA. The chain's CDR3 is CASSRTSGGVADTQYF. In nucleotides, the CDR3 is TGTGCCAGCAGCCGGACTAGCGGGGGGGTGGCAGATACGCAGTATTTT.

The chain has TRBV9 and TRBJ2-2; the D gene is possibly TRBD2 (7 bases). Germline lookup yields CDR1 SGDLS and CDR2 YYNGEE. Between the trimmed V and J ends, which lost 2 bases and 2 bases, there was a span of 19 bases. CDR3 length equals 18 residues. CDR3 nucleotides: TGTGCCAGCAGCGTCAAGATTGGGGGGGCCTTAAACACCGGGGAGCTGTTTTTT. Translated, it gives CASSVKIGGALNTGELFF.

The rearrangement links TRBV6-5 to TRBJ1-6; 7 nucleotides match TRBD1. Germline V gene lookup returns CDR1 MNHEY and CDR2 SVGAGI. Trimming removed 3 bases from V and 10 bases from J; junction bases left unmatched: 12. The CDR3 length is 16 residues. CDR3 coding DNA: TGTGCCAGCAGTTATTCTCTCTACAGGGGAGGATCACCCCTCCACTTT. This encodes CASSYSLYRGGSPLHF.

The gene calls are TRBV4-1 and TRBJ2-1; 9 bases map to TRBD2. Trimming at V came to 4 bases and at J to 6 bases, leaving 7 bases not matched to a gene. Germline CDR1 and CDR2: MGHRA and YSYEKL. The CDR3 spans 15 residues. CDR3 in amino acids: CASSLTSGRSNEQFF. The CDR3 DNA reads TGCGCCAGCAGCCTTACTAGCGGGCGCAGCAATGAGCAGTTCTTC.

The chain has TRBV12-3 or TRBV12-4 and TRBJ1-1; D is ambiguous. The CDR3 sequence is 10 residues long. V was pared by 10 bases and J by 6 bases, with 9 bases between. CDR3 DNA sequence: TGTGCCACCAGGAGGTCTGAAGCTTTCTTT. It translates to CATRRSEAFF.

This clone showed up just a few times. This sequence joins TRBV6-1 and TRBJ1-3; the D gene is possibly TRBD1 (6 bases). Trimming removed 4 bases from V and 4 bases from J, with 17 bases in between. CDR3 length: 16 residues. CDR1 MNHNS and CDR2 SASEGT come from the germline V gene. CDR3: CASSVAQGLEGNTIYF. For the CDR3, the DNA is TGTGCCAGCAGTGTCGCCCAGGGGCTAGAAGGAAACACCATATATTTT.

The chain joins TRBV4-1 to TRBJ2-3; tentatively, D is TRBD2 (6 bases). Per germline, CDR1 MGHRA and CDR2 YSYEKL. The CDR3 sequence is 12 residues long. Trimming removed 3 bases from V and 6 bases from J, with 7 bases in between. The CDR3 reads CASSQGRDTQYF. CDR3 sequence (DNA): TGCGCCAGCAGCCAGGGGAGGGATACGCAGTATTTT.

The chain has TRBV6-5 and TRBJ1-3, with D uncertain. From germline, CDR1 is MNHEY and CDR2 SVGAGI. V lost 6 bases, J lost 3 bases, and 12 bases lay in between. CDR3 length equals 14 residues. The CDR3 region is CASRQGRGGNTIYF. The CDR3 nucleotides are TGTGCCAGCAGACAAGGACGGGGTGGAAACACCATATATTTT.

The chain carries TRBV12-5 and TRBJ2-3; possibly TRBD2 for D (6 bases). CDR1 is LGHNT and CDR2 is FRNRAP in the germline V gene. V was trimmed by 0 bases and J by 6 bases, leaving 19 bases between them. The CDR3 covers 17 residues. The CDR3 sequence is CASGLVRGTVVPDTQYF. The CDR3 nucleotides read TGTGCTAGTGGTTTGGTACGCGGGACGGTCGTTCCGGATACGCAGTATTTT.